Sequencing of this TCR beta chain was carried out in a study of blood T cell repertoires in COVID-19. Study-level information: Collection of acute and convalescent COVID-19 samples took place in the United States, Italy and Spain.

Trimming took 4 bases from V and 10 from J, leaving 19 bases between them. Germline assignment: CDR1 SQVTM and CDR2 ANQGSEA. The CDR3 sequence is 13 residues long. Original data processing: Scientists estimated how many nucleated cells there were by amplifying reference gene primers. The protocol was immunoSEQ multiplex PCR, while the TCRdb copy is restricted to in-frame clones and leaves out a portion. V and J calls and clone size are given by that table; D and trimming were obtained from the DNA. The top ten hold under 0.3% of the sample, which has around 700,000 clones, around 89% seen once. The chain couples TRBV29-1 to TRBJ1-1; D uncertain. The sequenced material came from peripheral blood. The receptor comes from a woman aged 18-29 years with acute or convalescent COVID-19. The CDR3 DNA follows: TGCAGCGTTGGAGTGCTCTCCGACTTCGGAGCTTTCTTT. It encodes CSVGVLSDFGAFF.